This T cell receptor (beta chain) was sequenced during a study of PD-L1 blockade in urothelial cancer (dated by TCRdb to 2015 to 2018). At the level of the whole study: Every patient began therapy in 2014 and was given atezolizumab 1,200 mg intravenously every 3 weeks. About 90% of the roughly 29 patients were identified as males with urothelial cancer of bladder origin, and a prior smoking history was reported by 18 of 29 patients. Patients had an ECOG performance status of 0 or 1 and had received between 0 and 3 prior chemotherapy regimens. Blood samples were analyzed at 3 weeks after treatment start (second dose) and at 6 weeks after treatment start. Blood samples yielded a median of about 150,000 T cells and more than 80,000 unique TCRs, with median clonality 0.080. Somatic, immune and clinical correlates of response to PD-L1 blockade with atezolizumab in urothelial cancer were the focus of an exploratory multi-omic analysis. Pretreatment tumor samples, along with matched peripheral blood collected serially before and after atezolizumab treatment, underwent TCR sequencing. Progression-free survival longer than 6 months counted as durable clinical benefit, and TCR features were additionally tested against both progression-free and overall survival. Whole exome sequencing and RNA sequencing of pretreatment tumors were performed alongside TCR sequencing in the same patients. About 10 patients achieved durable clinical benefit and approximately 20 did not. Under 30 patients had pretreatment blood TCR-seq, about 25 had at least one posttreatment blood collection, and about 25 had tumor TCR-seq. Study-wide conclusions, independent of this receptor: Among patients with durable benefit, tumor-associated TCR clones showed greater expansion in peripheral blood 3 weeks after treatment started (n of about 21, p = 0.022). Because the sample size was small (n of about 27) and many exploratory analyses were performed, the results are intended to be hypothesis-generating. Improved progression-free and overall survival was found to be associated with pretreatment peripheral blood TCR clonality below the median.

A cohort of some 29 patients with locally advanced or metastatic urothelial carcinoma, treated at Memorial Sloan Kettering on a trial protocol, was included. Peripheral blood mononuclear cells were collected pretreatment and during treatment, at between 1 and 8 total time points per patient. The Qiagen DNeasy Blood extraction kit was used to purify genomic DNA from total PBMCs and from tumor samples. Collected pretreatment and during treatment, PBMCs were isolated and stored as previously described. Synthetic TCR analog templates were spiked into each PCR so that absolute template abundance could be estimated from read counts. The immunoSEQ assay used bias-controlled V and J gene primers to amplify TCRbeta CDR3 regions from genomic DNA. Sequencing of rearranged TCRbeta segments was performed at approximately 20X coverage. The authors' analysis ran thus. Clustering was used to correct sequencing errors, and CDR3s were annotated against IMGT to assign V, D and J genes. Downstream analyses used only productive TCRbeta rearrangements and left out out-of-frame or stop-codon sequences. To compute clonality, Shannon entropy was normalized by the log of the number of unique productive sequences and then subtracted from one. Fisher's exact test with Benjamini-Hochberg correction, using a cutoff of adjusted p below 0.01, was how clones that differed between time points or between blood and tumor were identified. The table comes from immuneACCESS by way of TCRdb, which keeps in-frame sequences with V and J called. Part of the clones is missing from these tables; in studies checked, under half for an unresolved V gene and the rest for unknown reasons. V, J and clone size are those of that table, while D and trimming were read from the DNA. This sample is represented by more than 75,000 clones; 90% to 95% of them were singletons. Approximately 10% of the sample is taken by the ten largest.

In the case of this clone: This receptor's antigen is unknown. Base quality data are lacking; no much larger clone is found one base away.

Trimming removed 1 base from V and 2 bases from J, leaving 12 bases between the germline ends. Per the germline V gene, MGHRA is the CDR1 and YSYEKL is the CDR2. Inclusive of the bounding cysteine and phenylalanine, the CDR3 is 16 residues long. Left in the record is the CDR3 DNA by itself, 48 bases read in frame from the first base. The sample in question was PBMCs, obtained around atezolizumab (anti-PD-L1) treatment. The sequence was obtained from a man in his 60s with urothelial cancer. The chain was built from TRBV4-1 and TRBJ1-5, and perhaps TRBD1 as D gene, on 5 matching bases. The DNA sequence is TGCGCCAGCAGCCAAGGAACGGGGGGAGGCAATCAGCCCCAGCATTTT. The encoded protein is CASSQGTGGGNQPQHF.